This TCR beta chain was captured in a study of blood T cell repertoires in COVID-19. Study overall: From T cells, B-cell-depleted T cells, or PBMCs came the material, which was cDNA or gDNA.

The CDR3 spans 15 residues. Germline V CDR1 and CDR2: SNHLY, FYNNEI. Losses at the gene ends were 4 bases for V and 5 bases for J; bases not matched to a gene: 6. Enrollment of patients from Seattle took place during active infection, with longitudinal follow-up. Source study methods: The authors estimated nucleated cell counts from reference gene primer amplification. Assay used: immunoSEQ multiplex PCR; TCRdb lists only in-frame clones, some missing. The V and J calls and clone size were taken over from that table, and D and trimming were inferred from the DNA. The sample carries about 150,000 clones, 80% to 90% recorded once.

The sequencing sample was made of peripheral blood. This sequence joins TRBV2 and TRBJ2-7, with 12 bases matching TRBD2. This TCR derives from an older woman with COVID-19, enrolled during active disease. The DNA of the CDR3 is TGTGCCAGCAGTGTTCAGACTAGCGGGAGCGACGAGCAGTACTTC. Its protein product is CASSVQTSGSDEQYF.